This record covers a single TCR beta chain. Its antigen is not identified. TCRdb ran MiXCR on the reads and lists one entry per CDR3 protein. The data show about 360,000 distinct CDR3 sequences, 18% seen once. The data were obtained in a study of T cell repertoires in cytomegalovirus infection. About the research overall: Indications came from public TCR beta signatures; they pointed to CMV infection and to a matching HLA type. Study-level findings and limits: CMV-specific TCR beta clonotypes restricted by HLA-C were the ones dominating the ex vivo response.

The V and J ends lost 6 bases and 0 bases respectively, with 13 bases between them. The CDR3 is 15 amino acids. Germline CDR1 is MGHRA and CDR2 is YSYEKL. Sample: PBMCs. The clonotype originates from a human donor in good health (CMV status not recorded). Some clones in this sample may be carry-over from other donors' samples. The V gene is TRBV4-1, the J gene TRBJ2-3; D remains ambiguous. The CDR3 here is CASSINQASTDTQYF. The CDR3 coding sequence is TGCGCCAGCAGTATAAATCAAGCAAGCACAGATACGCAGTATTTT.